Reported below is one T cell receptor (beta chain). No antigen is known for it. No base quality values were provided; no much bigger clone lies one nucleotide off. TCR CDR3 regions were amplified from genomic DNA by multiplex PCR using the deep immunoSEQ assay. For each cell subset, the extracted genomic DNA was distributed evenly across all wells of several immunoSEQ 96-well plates, and each plate served as one replicate. For sorted subsets, around 200 ng genomic DNA, equal to tens of thousands of T cell genomes, was loaded into each replicate PCR. The purified libraries were quantified using a Qubit 3.0 fluorometer, sized with a Bioanalyzer 2100, and then quantified again using the KAPA Library Quantification kit. A separate single-read 150-cycle Illumina NextSeq 550 flow cell was used to sequence each immunoSEQ 96-well plate. From the authors' description of their analysis: Because the immunoSEQ output included only junctional sequences and no quality scores, the filtering could not be the same as the filtering used for full-length reads. Sequences were annotated with PyIR, a Python wrapper for IgBLAST v1.9, and V/J genes and CDR3 were assigned using IMGT germline references. Reads with weak V/J assignments (E-value above 1e-6), missing CDR3, stop codons, out-of-frame junctions, or ambiguous translated residues were removed. V3J clonotypes were defined as sequences sharing the same inferred V gene, J gene, and CDR3 amino acid sequence. To compute the percentage overlap between repertoires, the number of shared unique clonotypes was divided by the size of the smaller repertoire. Richness of each repertoire was evaluated using RTK rarefaction, the Chao1 estimator, and Recon v2.1 estimates of unobserved clonotypes. Generation probabilities for all TCRbeta clonotypes obtained by the gDNA method from a handful of donors were computed using OLGA. This is the immuneACCESS table as TCRdb keeps it, with only in-frame sequences that have V and J called. A part of the clones is gone; compared with another copy, unresolved V genes explain less than half, and the rest is unexplained. V, J and clone size were drawn from that table, and D and trimming were deduced from the DNA. The sample table shows roughly 1,000,000 clones, and around 78% are seen once. The ten largest make up 0.6% to 0.7% of the sample.

Donors were healthy HIV-negative adults with no recently reported acute infections or vaccinations. Every donor was a Caucasian adult residing in Nashville, Tennessee, USA. CD4+ T cells were enriched by magnetic negative selection; naive cells were then positively selected on CD45RA, and the negative fraction formed the memory subset. Blood was obtained by leukapheresis, after which PBMCs were separated by Ficoll-Histopaque density gradient centrifugation and cryopreserved in liquid nitrogen vapor phase. Analytical flow cytometry was used to check the purity and quantity of each magnetically sorted T cell population. From each sorted fraction, genomic DNA was isolated and quantified by UV absorbance on a Nanodrop 2000c. This record comes from a study of shared clonotypes between healthy human individuals (dated by TCRdb to between 2020 and 2021). Regarding the study in general: A few men and a couple of women, aged 18 to 49 years, made up the cohort. Per donor, three plates each were used for CD4 naive and CD4 memory, two for CD8 naive, and one for CD8 memory. Blood TCR repertoires of a handful of healthy adults were deeply sequenced to estimate repertoire size and the extent of clonotype sharing between individuals. To increase sequencing depth and limit assay-specific biases, TCR repertoire library preparation and sequencing were carried out by different laboratories using diverse techniques. Each donor's leukapheresis produced roughly between roughly 0.85 and 10 billion PBMCs.

On the study overall, not on this receptor specifically: Based on pairwise subsampling, the degree of clonotype sharing among donors was expected to be affected by sequencing depth. Clonotypes shared by all four sorted-subset donors showed higher generation probabilities than non-shared clonotypes. The genetic and exposure-history diversity represented was limited by the small number of donors. Naive subsets generally had larger estimated clonotype richness than memory subsets. About 4.5% of naive CD4, 3% to 3.5% of naive CD8, about 2.4% of memory CD4, and over 0.35% of memory CD8 clonotypes were shared across several donors. Even with the large sequencing depth, rarefaction of the sorted-subset datasets indicated that sequencing was incomplete. Sampling was limited to blood, and TCR repertoires in tissue likely differ from TCR repertoires in blood.

The CDR3 has 12 amino acids, counting the end cysteine and phenylalanine. This entry keeps only the CDR3 DNA: 36 bases, framed from base 1. V loses 8 bases, J loses 5 bases, and the germline ends lie 13 bases apart. CDR1 and CDR2 are read off the germline V gene (reference sequence) as SSHAT and FNYEAQ. Specimen: memory CD4+ T cells from PBMCs. In the paper's terms, the cell subset or site label means: CD45RA-negative fraction. The rearrangement joined TRBV7-7 to TRBJ2-7, with a tentative D gene TRBD1 over 5 matching bases. This receptor was obtained from a man aged 18-30 years in good health. Some clones in this sample may be carry-over from other donors' samples. The CDR3 protein is CASGQGVHEQYF. The DNA reads as follows: TGTGCCAGCGGCCAGGGTGTCCACGAGCAGTACTTC.